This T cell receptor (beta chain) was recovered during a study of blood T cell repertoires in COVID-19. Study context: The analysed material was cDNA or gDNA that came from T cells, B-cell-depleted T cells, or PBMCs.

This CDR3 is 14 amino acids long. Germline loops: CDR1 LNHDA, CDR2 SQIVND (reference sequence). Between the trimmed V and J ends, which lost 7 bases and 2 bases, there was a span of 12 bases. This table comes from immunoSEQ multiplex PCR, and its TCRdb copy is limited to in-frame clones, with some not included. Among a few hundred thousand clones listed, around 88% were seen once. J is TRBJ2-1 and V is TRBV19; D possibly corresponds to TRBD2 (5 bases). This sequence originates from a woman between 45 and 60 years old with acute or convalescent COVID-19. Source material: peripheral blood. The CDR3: CASKGGLAYNEQFF. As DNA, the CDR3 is TGTGCCAGTAAGGGTGGACTCGCCTACAATGAGCAGTTCTTC.